Following are 31 T cell receptor beta chains from one sample sequenced in a study of blood T cell repertoires in COVID-19. Using immunoSEQ multiplex PCR, the repertoire was profiled, and TCRdb retains in-frame clones only, with some absent. In the table there are 140,000 to 150,000 clones, 70% to 80% of which are singletons. The sequencing input was peripheral blood. Source of these receptors: a man in his fifties or sixties with acute or convalescent COVID-19.

V and J are TRBV6-1 and TRBJ2-7; 10 bases are a match to TRBD1. CDR1 and CDR2 from the germline V gene are MNHNS and SASEGT. V was pared by 1 base and J by 0 bases, with 0 bases of the junction left unmatched. This CDR3 spans 15 amino acids. Here the CDR3 DNA reads TGTGCCAGCAGTGAAGGGACAGGGGGCTCCTACGAGCAGTACGTC. Amino acids: CASSEGTGGSYEQYV.

About this clone itself: In the same sample, other DNA sequences code for this CDR3. The V gene is TRBV11-2, the J gene TRBJ2-7, with D unresolved. The germline V gene has CDR1 SGHAT and CDR2 FQNNGV. Deletions cut 3 bases from V and 2 bases from J, with 2 bases between. The CDR3 sequence is 11 residues long. DNA of the CDR3: TGTGCCAGCAGCTTCACCTACGAGCAGTACTTC. Translated: CASSFTYEQYF.

The chain has TRBV18 and TRBJ2-1, with TRBD1 matching 8 bases. The CDR3 is 16 amino acids. Germline values: CDR1 KGHSH, CDR2 LQKENI. V shed 2 bases and J 10 bases; nucleotides not matched to a gene: 13. CDR3 sequence (DNA): TGTGCCAGCTCACCAAGATCCCCGCCGACAGGGGCCGAGCAGTTCTTC. Residues: CASSPRSPPTGAEQFF.

The rearrangement uses TRBV6-5 and TRBJ1-5; D is unclear. CDR1 is MNHEY and CDR2 is SVGAGI in the germline V gene. The CDR3 sequence is 15 residues long. V was trimmed by 10 bases and J by 0 bases, leaving 16 bases between them. CDR3 nucleotide sequence: TGTGCCACCAGGAGGGCAGTCAATAGCAATCAGCCCCAGCATTTT. It is translated as CATRRAVNSNQPQHF.

This chain connects TRBV10-2 to TRBJ1-2, with D perhaps TRBD1 (6 bases). The CDR3 runs 14 residues. V gave up 2 bases and J gave up 7 bases, with 14 bases separating them. Germline CDR1 reads WSHSY; CDR2 reads SAAADI. CDR3 loop: CASSEGGPRGGYTF. The CDR3 coding sequence is TGCGCCAGCAGTGAGGGCGGACCCAGGGGTGGCTACACCTTC.

The chain recombines TRBV12-3 or TRBV12-4 with TRBJ1-1, with D possibly matching TRBD1 (6 bases). The CDR3 runs to 13 residues. V dropped 6 bases and J dropped 4 bases, with 12 bases sitting between them. CDR3: CASRQGRGTEAFF. CDR3 DNA sequence: TGTGCCAGCAGACAGGGAAGGGGCACTGAAGCTTTCTTT.

This clone was counted many times. This chain uses TRBV9 with TRBJ2-2, with D possibly matching TRBD1 (6 bases). The ends were cut back, 2 bases at V and 4 bases at J, with 12 bases in the middle. The CDR3 loop spans 15 amino acids. CDR1 and CDR2 from the germline V gene are SGDLS and YYNGEE. The CDR3 coding sequence is TGTGCCAGCAGCGTCTCACAGGGTGGCACCGGGGAGCTGTTTTTT. Translated, it gives CASSVSQGGTGELFF.

The chain recombines TRBV10-3 with TRBJ2-1; 16 positions agree with TRBD2. The CDR3 loop spans 16 amino acids. Per germline, CDR1 ENHRY and CDR2 SYGVKD. J gave up 6 bases and V 4 bases, and 3 bases lay outside the gene matches. The CDR3 is CAISVGTSGGANEQFF. The CDR3, as DNA: TGTGCCATCAGTGTGGGGACTAGCGGGGGGGCCAATGAGCAGTTCTTC.

This clone occurred a few times. The chain carries TRBV3-1 (or the pseudogene TRBV3-2) and TRBJ2-3; possibly TRBD2 for D (5 bases). CDR3 length: 13 residues. The germline gives CDR1 LGHDT, CDR2 YNNKEL (reference sequence). Trimming stripped 4 bases from V and 6 bases from J, with 11 bases between. CDR3 in amino acids: CASSPDWQDTQYF. The CDR3 coding sequence is TGTGCCAGCAGCCCGGACTGGCAGGATACGCAGTATTTT.

The CDR3 DNA sequence: TGTGCCAGCAGCCTCAACAGGGGGCCCTACAATGAGCAGTTCTTC. Protein: CASSLNRGPYNEQFF. This sequence joins TRBV4-2 and TRBJ2-1; 9 nucleotides agree with TRBD1. CDR3 length: 15 amino acids. J was trimmed by 2 bases and V by 4 bases; bases with no gene match: 3. CDR1 and CDR2 (germline): LGHNA, YNFKEQ.

This chain joins TRBV19 and TRBJ2-1, with D possibly matching TRBD2 (7 bases). V lost 11 bases, J lost 3 bases, and 20 bases lay in between. The CDR3 sequence is 15 residues long. Germline CDR1 is LNHDA and CDR2 is SQIVND (reference sequence). CDR3 in DNA: TGTGCCGTCTCCGGGGGGCCTTCCGGCTACAATGAGCAGTTCTTC. It is translated as CAVSGGPSGYNEQFF.

About this clone itself: Other DNA sequences from this sample encode an identical CDR3 as well. This sequence joins TRBV2 and TRBJ1-1; D call uncertain. V was shortened by 1 base and J by 5 bases, with 8 bases between the two germline ends. CDR1 is SNHLY, CDR2 FYNNEI, per germline. The CDR3 covers 13 residues. The CDR3 coding sequence is TGTGCCAGCAGTGAAGTTGGCGGGACTGAAGCTTTCTTT. Translation gives CASSEVGGTEAFF. Complete variable domain (other parts from reference TRBV2 and TRBJ1-1): EPEVTQTPSHQVTQMGQEVILRCVPISNHLYFYWYRQILGQKVEFLVSFYNNEISEKSEIFDDQFSVERPDGSNFTLKIRSTKLEDSAMYFCASSEVGGTEAFFGQGTRLTVV.

The chain uses TRBV10-2 and TRBJ1-3; D perhaps matches TRBD1 (5 bases). Trimming removed 2 bases from V and 3 bases from J, with 14 bases in between. The CDR3 runs 16 residues. CDR1 and CDR2 from the germline V gene are WSHSY and SAAADI. CDR3 loop: CASSEAGTAYGNTIYF. The CDR3 DNA sequence: TGCGCCAGCAGTGAGGCGGGGACGGCGTATGGAAACACCATATATTTT.

This chain connects TRBV19 to TRBJ1-5; D might be TRBD1 (6 bases). The CDR3 covers 15 residues. Germline CDR1 reads LNHDA; CDR2 reads SQIVND (reference sequence). Trimming pared 0 bases from V and 9 bases from J, leaving 15 bases between. CDR3 in DNA: TGTGCCAGTAGTATAGAGGTGGGGGCGGTTTCGCCCCAGCATTTT. Protein product: CASSIEVGAVSPQHF.

The chain carries TRBV3-1 (or the pseudogene TRBV3-2) and TRBJ1-5; TRBD1 is a possible D gene (5 bases). The CDR3 is made up of 15 amino acids. The V end lost 1 base, the J end lost 7 bases, and 14 bases lay between the germline ends. CDR1 is LGHDT and CDR2 is YNNKEL in the germline V gene (reference sequence). The CDR3 sequence is CASSQGGVLGQPQHF. Written as DNA, the CDR3 is TGTGCCAGCAGCCAAGGGGGGGTCTTGGGGCAGCCCCAGCATTTT.

V is TRBV6-1 and J is TRBJ2-4; the D is unclear. Trimming shortened V by 0 bases and J by 6 bases, and 12 bases separated the two germline ends. The CDR3 is made up of 15 amino acids. CDR1 is MNHNS and CDR2 is SASEGT in the germline V gene. The CDR3 loop is CASSEALRSLNIQYF. CDR3 bases: TGTGCCAGCAGTGAAGCGCTTCGGAGCCTAAACATTCAGTACTTC.

This clone was picked up a small number of times. The chain employs TRBV7-8 and TRBJ1-3; possible D gene TRBD1, 5 bases. The V gene lost 4 bases and the J gene lost 4 bases, with 8 bases spanning the gap. This CDR3 has 13 amino acids. In germline, CDR1 is SGHVS, CDR2 FQNEAQ. The CDR3 loop is CASSSGPGNTIYF. CDR3 in DNA: TGTGCCAGCAGCTCAGGGCCGGGAAACACCATATATTTT.

This sequence joins TRBV3-1 (or the pseudogene TRBV3-2) and TRBJ1-2, with 9 positions matching TRBD1. Trimming cost V 3 bases and J 4 bases; bases outside gene matches: 3. The CDR3 is 14 residues long. Looked up from germline, CDR1 is LGHDT and CDR2 is YNNKEL (reference sequence). CDR3 DNA: TGTGCCAGCAGCCATGAGACAGGGGGCTATGGCTACACCTTC. Its translation is CASSHETGGYGYTF.

On this clone: A read error may be the cause here, since a much bigger clone is one base away. The chain couples TRBV5-4 to TRBJ1-1; 9 nucleotides align to TRBD1. Germline CDR1 reads SGHNT; CDR2 reads YYREEE (reference sequence). The CDR3 runs 14 residues. Unmatched junction bases numbered 2, after V lost 4 bases and J lost 1 base. The CDR3 loop is CASSPDRGNTEAFF. The CDR3 DNA follows: TGTGCCAGCAGCCCGGACAGGGGGAACACTGAAGCTTTCTTT.

The CDR3 reads CASSLWNRENTEAFF. The CDR3 DNA sequence: TGTGCCAGCAGCTTATGGAACAGGGAGAACACTGAAGCTTTCTTT. The V call is TRBV5-6, the J call TRBJ1-1, with a possible D match to TRBD1 (6 bases). This CDR3 has 15 residues. V dropped 2 bases and J dropped 1 base, with 12 bases sitting between them. Germline V gene sequence: CDR1 SGHDT, CDR2 YYEEEE.

CDR3 sequence reads: CASSQEVGVSYEQYF. DNA for the CDR3: TGTGCCAGCAGCCAAGAAGTCGGAGTCTCCTACGAGCAGTACTTC. The chain combines TRBV14 with TRBJ2-7; D uncertain. This CDR3 comprises 15 residues. The germline V gene encodes CDR1 SGHDN and CDR2 FVKESK. Trimming cost V 0 bases and J 0 bases, with 9 bases left between them.

This clone was seen more than once but under ten times. The rearrangement joins TRBV7-2 to TRBJ2-1; 11 nucleotides match TRBD2. The CDR3 is made up of 13 amino acids. With V trimmed by 1 base and J by 10 bases, 0 bases remained unmatched. CDR1 SGHTA and CDR2 FQGNSA come from the germline V gene. The CDR3 is CASSLVAGGEQFF. In nucleotides, the CDR3 is TGTGCCAGCAGCTTAGTAGCGGGGGGGGAGCAGTTCTTC.

The chain combines TRBV11-2 with TRBJ2-1; 7 nucleotides align to TRBD2. V was clipped by 5 bases and J by 1 base; unmatched bases: 8. Germline V CDR1 and CDR2: SGHAT, FQNNGV. The CDR3 contains 16 residues. CDR3 bases: TGTGCCAGCAGCCGCATCGGAGCGGGGTCCTACAATGAGCAGTTCTTC. This translates into CASSRIGAGSYNEQFF.

A remark on this clone: Mismatch with germline at one junction end may stem from a read error. The chain joins TRBV19 to TRBJ2-7, with D maybe TRBD1 (6 bases). CDR1 and CDR2 (germline): LNHDA, SQIVND (reference sequence). The CDR3 contains 15 residues. DNA for the CDR3: TGTGCCAGTAGTAGCCCAGGGGAGAACCGCTACGGGCAGTACTTC. Amino acids: CASSSPGENRYGQYF.

This chain joins TRBV5-4 and TRBJ1-3; TRBD1 might be the D (6 bases). V lost 4 bases and J 3 bases, leaving 17 bases between the germline ends. CDR1 is SGHNT, CDR2 YYREEE, per germline (reference sequence). This CDR3 has 16 amino acids. The CDR3 loop reads CASSAGVFRDGNTIYF. In DNA form, the CDR3 reads TGTGCCAGCAGCGCAGGGGTGTTCAGGGATGGAAACACCATATATTTT.

V is TRBV11-2 and J is TRBJ2-1; D perhaps matches TRBD2 (5 bases). V gave up 3 bases and J gave up 8 bases, with 11 bases separating them. CDR1 is SGHAT and CDR2 is FQNNGV in the germline V gene. This CDR3 is built from 13 residues. The CDR3 reads CASSLDWGYEQFF. In nucleotides, the CDR3 is TGTGCCAGCAGCTTGGACTGGGGTTATGAGCAGTTCTTC. Complete variable domain (other parts from reference TRBV11-2 and TRBJ2-1): EAGVAQSPRYKIIEKRQSVAFWCNPISGHATLYWYQQILGQGPKLLIQFQNNGVVDDSQLPKDRFSAERLKGVDSTLKIQPAKLEDSAVYLCASSLDWGYEQFFGPGTRLTVL.

V gene TRBV5-1 combines with J gene TRBJ2-1; D remains ambiguous. Between the trimmed V and J ends, which lost 0 bases and 2 bases, there was a span of 9 bases. This CDR3 is built from 15 residues. CDR1 and CDR2 from the germline V gene are SGHRS and YFSETQ. Written as DNA, the CDR3 is TGCGCCAGCAGCTTGGATGAGCAACCCTACAATGAGCAGTTCTTC. This translates into CASSLDEQPYNEQFF.

In its sample, this clone was seen a few times. The chain joins TRBV9 to TRBJ2-2; 7 bases agree with TRBD2. This CDR3 comprises 13 residues. CDR1 is SGDLS and CDR2 is YYNGEE in the germline V gene. Losses at the gene ends were 4 bases for V and 6 bases for J; bases not matched to a gene: 3. The CDR3 region has the DNA TGTGCCAGCAGCCCCCGGGGGGCCGGGGAGCTGTTTTTT. Amino acids: CASSPRGAGELFF.

This chain uses TRBV5-6 with TRBJ1-1, with D maybe TRBD1 (5 bases). The CDR3 is 15 amino acids. With 0 bases removed from V and 5 bases from J, the gap between germline ends came to 14 bases. Germline CDR1 is SGHDT and CDR2 is YYEEEE. CDR3 nucleotide sequence: TGTGCCAGCAGCTTGGCCGGGGGAGGGTGGACTGAAGCTTTCTTT. Amino acids: CASSLAGGGWTEAFF.

The chain joins TRBV9 to TRBJ2-3; D may be TRBD1 (6 bases). The germline V gene has CDR1 SGDLS and CDR2 YYNGEE. This CDR3 has 15 amino acids. Trimming stripped 0 bases from V and 4 bases from J, with 12 bases between. The CDR3 protein is CASSVGARGSDTQYF. The CDR3 nucleotides are TGTGCCAGCAGCGTAGGGGCCAGGGGCTCAGATACGCAGTATTTT.

This clone is a singleton in its sample. The J gene is TRBJ1-4, the V gene TRBV5-1; no firm D call. Trimming stripped 4 bases from V and 7 bases from J, with 17 bases between. The CDR3 extends over 15 amino acids. The germline CDR1 and CDR2 sequences are SGHRS and YFSETQ. The CDR3 DNA is TGCGCCAGCAGCCCCCTCGGGATTCGGGGTGAAAAACTGTTTTTT. Protein sequence: CASSPLGIRGEKLFF.